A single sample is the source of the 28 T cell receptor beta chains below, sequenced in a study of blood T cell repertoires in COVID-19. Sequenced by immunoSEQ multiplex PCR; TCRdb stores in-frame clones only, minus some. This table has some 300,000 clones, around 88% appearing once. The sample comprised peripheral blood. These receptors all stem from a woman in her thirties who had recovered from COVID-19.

The DNA for the CDR3 is TGCGCCAGCAGCCAAGAAGGGCAGGGGGGTCGAAGTGGCTACACCTTC. This codes for CASSQEGQGGRSGYTF. The V gene is TRBV4-1, the J gene TRBJ1-2; 7 nucleotides line up with TRBD1. After removal of 0 bases from V and 7 bases from J, the junction contained 11 bases not matched to a gene. The germline CDR1 and CDR2 sequences are MGHRA and YSYEKL. The CDR3 has 16 residues.

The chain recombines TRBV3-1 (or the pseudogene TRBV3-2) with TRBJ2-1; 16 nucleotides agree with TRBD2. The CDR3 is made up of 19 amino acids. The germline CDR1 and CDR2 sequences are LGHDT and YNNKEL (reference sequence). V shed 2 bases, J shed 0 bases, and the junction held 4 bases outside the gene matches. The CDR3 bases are TGTGCCAGCAGCCAACCGGGACTAGCGGGGGGGCCCTCCTACAATGAGCAGTTCTTC. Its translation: CASSQPGLAGGPSYNEQFF.

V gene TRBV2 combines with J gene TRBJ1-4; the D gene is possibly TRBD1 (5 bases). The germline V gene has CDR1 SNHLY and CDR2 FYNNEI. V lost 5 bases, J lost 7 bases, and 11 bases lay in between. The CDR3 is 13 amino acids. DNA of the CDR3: TGTGCCAGCAGTCGGGGGTTGAGTGAAAAACTGTTTTTT. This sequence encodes CASSRGLSEKLFF.

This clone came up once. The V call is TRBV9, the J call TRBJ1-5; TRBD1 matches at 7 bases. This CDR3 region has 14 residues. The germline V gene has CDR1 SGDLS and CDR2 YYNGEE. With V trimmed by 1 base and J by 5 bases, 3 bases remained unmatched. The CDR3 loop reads CASSVRDSYQPQHF. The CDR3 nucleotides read TGTGCCAGCAGCGTACGGGACAGTTATCAGCCCCAGCATTTT. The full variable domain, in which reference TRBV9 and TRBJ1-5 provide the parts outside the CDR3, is DSGVTQTPKHLITATGQRVTLRCSPRSGDLSVYWYQQSLDQGLQFLIQYYNGEERAKGNILERFSAQQFPDLHSELNLSSLELGDSALYFCASSVRDSYQPQHFGDGTRLSIL.

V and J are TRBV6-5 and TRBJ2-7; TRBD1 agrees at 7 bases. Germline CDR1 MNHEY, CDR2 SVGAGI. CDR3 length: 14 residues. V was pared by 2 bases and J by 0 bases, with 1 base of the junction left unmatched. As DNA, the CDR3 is TGTGCCAGCAGTTACCGGACAGGCTCCTACGAGCAGTACTTC. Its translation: CASSYRTGSYEQYF.

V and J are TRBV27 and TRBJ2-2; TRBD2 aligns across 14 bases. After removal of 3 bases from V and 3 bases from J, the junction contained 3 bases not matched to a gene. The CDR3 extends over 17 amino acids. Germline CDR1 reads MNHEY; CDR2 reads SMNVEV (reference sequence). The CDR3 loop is CASSFRTSGGYTGELFF. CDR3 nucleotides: TGTGCCAGCAGTTTCCGGACTAGCGGGGGGTACACCGGGGAGCTGTTTTTT.

The CDR3, as DNA: TGTGCCAGCAGCTTGGCCGTCGGAGGGAGAGAGACCCAGTACTTC. Translating it yields CASSLAVGGRETQYF. The genes are TRBV5-6 and TRBJ2-5; possibly TRBD2 for D (6 bases). Trimming cost V 0 bases and J 4 bases, with 13 bases left between them. Germline V gene sequence: CDR1 SGHDT, CDR2 YYEEEE. There are 15 residues in the CDR3.

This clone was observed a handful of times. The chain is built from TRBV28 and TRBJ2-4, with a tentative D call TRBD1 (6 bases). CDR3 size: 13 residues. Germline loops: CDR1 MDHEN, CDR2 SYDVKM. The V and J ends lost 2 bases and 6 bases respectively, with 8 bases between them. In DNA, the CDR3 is TGTGCCAGCAGTTTAGACAGGCCAAACATTCAGTACTTC. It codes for CASSLDRPNIQYF. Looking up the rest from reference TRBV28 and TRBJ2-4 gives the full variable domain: DVKVTQSSRYLVKRTGEKVFLECVQDMDHENMFWYRQDPGLGLRLIYFSYDVKMKEKGDIPEGYSVSREKKERFSLILESASTNQTSMYLCASSLDRPNIQYFGAGTRLSVL.

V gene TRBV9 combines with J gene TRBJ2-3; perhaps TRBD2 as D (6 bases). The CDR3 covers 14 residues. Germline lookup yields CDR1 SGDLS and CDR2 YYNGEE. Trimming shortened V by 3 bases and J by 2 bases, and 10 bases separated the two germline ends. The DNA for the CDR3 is TGTGCCAGCAGCGCCTCGGACTACACAGATACGCAGTATTTT. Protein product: CASSASDYTDTQYF.

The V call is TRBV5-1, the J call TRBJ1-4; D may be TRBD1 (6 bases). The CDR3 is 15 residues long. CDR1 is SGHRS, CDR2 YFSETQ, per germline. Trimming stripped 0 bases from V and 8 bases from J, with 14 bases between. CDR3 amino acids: CASSLVGSQGEKLFF. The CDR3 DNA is TGCGCCAGCAGCTTGGTAGGCAGTCAGGGGGAAAAACTGTTTTTT.

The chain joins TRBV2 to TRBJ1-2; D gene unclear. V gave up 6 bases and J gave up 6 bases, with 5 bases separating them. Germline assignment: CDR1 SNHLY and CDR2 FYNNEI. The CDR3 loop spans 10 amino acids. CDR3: CASSSDGYTF. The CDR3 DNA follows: TGTGCCAGCAGCAGTGATGGCTACACCTTC.

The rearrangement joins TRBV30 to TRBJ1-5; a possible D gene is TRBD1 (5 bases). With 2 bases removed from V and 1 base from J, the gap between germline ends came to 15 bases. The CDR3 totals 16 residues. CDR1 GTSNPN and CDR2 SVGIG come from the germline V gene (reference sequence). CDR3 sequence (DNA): TGTGCCTGGAGTAGTGGGGCCGCTTGGAGCAATCAGCCCCAGCATTTT. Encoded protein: CAWSSGAAWSNQPQHF. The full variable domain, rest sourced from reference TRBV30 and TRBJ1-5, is SQTIHQWPATLVQPVGSPLSLECTVEGTSNPNLYWYRQAAGRGLQLLFYSVGIGQISSEVPQNLSASRPQDRQFILSSKKLLLSDSGFYLCAWSSGAAWSNQPQHFGDGTRLSIL.

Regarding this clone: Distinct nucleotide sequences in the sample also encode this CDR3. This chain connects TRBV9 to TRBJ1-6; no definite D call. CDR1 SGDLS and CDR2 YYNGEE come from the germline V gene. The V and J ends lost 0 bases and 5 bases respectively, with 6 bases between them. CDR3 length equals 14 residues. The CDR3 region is CASSVGGDNSPLHF. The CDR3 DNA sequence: TGTGCCAGCAGCGTAGGCGGAGATAATTCACCCCTCCACTTT.

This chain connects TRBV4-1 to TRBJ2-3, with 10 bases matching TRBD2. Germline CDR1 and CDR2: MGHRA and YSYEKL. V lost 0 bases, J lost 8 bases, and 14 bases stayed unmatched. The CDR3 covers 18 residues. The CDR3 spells CASSQDLSGVAGGGTQYF. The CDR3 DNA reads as TGCGCCAGCAGCCAAGATTTAAGCGGGGTAGCGGGGGGCGGTACGCAGTATTTT.

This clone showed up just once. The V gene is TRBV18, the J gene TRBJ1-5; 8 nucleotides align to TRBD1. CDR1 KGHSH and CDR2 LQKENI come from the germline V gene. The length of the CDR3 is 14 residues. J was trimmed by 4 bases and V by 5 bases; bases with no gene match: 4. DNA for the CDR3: TGTGCCAGCTCATTCAGGGGGCGAAATCAGCCCCAGCATTTT. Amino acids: CASSFRGRNQPQHF.

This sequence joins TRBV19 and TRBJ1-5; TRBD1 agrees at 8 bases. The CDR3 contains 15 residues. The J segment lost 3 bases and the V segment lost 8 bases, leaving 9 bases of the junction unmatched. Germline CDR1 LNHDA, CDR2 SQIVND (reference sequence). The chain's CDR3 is CASGGGQVLNQPQHF. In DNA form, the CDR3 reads TGTGCCAGTGGAGGGGGACAGGTTCTCAATCAGCCCCAGCATTTT.

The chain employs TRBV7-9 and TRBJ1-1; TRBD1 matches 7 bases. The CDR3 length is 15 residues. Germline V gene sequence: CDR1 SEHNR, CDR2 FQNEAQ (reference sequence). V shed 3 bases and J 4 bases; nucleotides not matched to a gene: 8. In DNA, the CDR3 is TGTGCCAGCAGCTTTCTTGACAGGGCGGGCACTGAAGCTTTCTTT. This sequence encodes CASSFLDRAGTEAFF.

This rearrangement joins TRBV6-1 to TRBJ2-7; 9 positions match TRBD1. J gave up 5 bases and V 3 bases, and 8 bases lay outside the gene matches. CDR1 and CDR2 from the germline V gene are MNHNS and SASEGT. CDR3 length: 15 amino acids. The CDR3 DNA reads TGTGCCAGCAGTGATACCGGGACAGGGCTTGACGAGCAGTACTTC. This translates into CASSDTGTGLDEQYF.

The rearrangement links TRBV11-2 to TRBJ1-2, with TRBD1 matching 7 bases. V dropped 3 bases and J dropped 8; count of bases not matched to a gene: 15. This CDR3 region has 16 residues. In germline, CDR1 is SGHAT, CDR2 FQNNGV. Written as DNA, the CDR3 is TGTGCCAGCAGCTTCTCCCGGGACAGCCTAGGGAGAGGCTACACCTTC. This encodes CASSFSRDSLGRGYTF.

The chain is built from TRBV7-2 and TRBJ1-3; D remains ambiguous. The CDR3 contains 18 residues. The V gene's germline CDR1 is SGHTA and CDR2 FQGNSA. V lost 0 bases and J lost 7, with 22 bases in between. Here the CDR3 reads CASSLASTVTIRGNTIYF. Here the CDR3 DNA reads TGTGCCAGCAGCTTAGCCAGCACAGTCACTATCCGAGGGAACACCATATATTTT. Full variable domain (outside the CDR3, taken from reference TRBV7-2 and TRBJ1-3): GAGVSQSPSNKVTEKGKDVELRCDPISGHTALYWYRQSLGQGLEFLIYFQGNSAPDKSGLPSDRFSAERTGGSVSTLTIQRTQQEDSAVYLCASSLASTVTIRGNTIYFGEGSWLTVV.

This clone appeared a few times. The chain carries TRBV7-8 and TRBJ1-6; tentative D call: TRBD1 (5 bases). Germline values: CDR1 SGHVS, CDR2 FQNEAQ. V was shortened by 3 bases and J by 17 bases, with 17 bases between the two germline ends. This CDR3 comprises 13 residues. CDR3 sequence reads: CASSFGRGGAIHF. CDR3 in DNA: TGTGCCAGCAGCTTCGGCCGGGGAGGGGCCATCCACTTT.

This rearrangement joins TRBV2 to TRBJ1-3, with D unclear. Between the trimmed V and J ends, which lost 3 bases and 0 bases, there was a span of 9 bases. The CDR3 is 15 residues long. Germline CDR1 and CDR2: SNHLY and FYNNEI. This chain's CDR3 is CASSEGRISGNTIYF. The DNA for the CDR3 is TGTGCCAGCAGTGAGGGCCGTATCTCTGGAAACACCATATATTTT.

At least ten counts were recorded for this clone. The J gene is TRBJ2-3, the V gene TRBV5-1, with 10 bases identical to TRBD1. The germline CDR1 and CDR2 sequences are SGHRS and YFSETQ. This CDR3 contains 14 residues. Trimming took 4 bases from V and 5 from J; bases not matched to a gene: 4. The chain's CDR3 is CASSKGQGKDTQYF. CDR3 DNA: TGCGCCAGCAGCAAGGGACAGGGGAAAGATACGCAGTATTTT.

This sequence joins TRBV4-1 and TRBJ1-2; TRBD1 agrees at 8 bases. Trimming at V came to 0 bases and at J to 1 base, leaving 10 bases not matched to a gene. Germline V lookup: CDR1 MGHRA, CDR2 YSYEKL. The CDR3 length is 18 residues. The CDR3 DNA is TGCGCCAGCAGCCAAGATACAGGCGACAGGGGTTTTAACTATGGCTACACCTTC. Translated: CASSQDTGDRGFNYGYTF.

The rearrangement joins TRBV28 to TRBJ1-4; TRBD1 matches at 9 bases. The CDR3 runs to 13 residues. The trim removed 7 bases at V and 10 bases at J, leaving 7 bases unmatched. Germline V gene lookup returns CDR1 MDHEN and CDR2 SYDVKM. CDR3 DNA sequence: TGTGCCAGCAACCGGACAGGGGACGGAAAACTGTTTTTT. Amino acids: CASNRTGDGKLFF.

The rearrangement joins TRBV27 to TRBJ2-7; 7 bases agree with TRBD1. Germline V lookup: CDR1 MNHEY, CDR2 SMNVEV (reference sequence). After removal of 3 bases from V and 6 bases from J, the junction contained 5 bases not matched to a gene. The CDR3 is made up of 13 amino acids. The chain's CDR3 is CASSFTGVGEQYF. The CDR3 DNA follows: TGTGCCAGCAGTTTCACAGGGGTGGGCGAGCAGTACTTC.

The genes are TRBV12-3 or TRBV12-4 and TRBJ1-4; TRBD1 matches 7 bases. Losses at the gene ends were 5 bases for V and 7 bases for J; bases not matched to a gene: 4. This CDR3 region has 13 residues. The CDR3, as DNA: TGTGCCAGCAGTCCGGGACAGCCTGAAAAACTGTTTTTT. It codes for CASSPGQPEKLFF.

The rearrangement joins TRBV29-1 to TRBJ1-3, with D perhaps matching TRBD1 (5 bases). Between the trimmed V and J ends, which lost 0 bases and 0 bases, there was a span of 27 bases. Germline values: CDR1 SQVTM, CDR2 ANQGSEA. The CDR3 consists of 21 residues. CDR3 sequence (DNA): TGCAGCGTTGAAGATCTTCATGGGACCAAGGAGGAGGGACCCTCTGGAAACACCATATATTTT. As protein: CSVEDLHGTKEEGPSGNTIYF.